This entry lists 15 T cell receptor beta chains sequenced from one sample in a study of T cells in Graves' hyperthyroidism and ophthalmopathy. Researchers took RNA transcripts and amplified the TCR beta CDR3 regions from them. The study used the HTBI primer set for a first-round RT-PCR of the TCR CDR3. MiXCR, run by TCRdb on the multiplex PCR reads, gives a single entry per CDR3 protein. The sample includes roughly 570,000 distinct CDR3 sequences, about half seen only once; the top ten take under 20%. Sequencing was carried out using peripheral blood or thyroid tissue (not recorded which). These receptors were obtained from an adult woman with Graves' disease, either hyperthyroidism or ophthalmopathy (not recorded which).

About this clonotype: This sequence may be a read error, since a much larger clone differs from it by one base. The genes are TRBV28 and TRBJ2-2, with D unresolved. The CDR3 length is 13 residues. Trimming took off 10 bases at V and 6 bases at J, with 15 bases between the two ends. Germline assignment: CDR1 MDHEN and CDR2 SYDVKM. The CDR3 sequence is CAIGRRLAGELFF. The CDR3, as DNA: TGTGCCATCGGACGCCGACTCGCCGGGGAGCTGTTTTTT.

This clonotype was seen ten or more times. CDR3 DNA: TGTGCCAGCAGCCCCGGGAGGACGCCCGGGGAGCTGTTTTTT. Its protein is CASSPGRTPGELFF. The chain joins TRBV7-3 to TRBJ2-2; 7 positions match TRBD2. The CDR3 has 14 residues. Germline V gene sequence: CDR1 SGHTA, CDR2 FQGTGA. V was pared by 5 bases and J by 6 bases, with 6 bases of the junction left unmatched.

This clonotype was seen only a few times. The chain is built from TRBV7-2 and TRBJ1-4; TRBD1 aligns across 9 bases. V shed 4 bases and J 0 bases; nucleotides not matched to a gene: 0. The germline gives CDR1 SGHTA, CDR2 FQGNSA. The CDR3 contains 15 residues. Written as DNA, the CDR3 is TGTGCCAGCAGCTGGGACAGGGCAACTAATGAAAAACTGTTTTTT. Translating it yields CASSWDRATNEKLFF.

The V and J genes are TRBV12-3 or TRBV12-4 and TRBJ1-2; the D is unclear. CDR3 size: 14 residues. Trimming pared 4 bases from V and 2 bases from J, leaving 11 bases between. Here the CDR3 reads CASSYSRLNYGYTF. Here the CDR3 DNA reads TGTGCCAGCAGTTACTCTCGACTCAACTATGGCTACACCTTC.

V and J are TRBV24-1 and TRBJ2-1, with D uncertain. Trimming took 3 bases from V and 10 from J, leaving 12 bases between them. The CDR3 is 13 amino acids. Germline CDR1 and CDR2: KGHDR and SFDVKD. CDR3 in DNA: TGTGCCACCAGTGATCAAGGACGCAAAGAGCAGTTCTTC. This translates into CATSDQGRKEQFF.

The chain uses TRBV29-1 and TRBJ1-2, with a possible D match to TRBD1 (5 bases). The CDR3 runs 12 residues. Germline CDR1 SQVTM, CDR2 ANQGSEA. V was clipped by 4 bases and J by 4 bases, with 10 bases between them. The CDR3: CSVAGGRYGYTF. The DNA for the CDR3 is TGCAGCGTTGCGGGGGGACGCTATGGCTACACCTTC.

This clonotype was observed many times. Written as DNA, the CDR3 is TGTGCCAGTAGTATGGGTCGGTCCTATGGCTACACCTTC. Translation gives CASSMGRSYGYTF. The genes are TRBV19 and TRBJ1-2, with D hard to call. Germline CDR1 and CDR2: LNHDA and SQIVND (reference sequence). This CDR3 comprises 13 residues. Trimming took 3 bases from V and 4 from J, leaving 9 bases between them.

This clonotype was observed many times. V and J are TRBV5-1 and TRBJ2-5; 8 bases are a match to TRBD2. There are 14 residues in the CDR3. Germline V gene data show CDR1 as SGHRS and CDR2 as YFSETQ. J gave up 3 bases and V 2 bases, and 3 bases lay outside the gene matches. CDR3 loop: CASSLAGVEETQYF. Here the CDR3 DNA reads TGCGCCAGCAGCTTAGCGGGAGTCGAAGAGACCCAGTACTTC.

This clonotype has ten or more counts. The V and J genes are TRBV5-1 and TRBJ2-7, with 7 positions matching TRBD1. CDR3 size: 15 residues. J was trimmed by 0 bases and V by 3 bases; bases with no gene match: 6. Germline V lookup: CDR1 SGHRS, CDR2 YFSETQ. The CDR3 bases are TGCGCCAGCAGCTACCGGGACAGAAGCTCCTACGAGCAGTACTTC. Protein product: CASSYRDRSSYEQYF.

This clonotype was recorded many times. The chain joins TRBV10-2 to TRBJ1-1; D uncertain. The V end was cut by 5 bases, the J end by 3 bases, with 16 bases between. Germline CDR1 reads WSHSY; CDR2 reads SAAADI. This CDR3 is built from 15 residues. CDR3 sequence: CASSYGLDGDTEAFF. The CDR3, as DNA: TGCGCCAGCAGTTACGGACTGGACGGGGACACTGAAGCTTTCTTT.

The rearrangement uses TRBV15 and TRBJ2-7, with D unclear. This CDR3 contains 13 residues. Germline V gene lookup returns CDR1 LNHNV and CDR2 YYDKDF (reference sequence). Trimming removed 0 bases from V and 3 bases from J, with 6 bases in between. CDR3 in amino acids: CATSRDRIYEQYF. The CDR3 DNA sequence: TGTGCCACCAGCAGAGACCGAATCTACGAGCAGTACTTC.

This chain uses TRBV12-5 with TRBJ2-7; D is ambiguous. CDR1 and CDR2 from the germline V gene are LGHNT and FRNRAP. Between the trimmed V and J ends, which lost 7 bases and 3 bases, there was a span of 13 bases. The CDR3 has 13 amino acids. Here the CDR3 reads CASALGSGYEQYF. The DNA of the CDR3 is TGTGCTAGTGCCTTGGGGTCGGGCTACGAGCAGTACTTC.

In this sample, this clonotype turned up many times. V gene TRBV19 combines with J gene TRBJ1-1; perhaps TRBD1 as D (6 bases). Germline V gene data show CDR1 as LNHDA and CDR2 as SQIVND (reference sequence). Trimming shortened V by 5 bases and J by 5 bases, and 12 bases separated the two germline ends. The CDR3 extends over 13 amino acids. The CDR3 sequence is CASSENRVTEAFF. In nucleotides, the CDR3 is TGTGCCAGTAGTGAGAACAGGGTAACTGAAGCTTTCTTT.

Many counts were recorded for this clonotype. DNA of the CDR3: TGTGCCAGCAGCCTGGACGGGGCCTACGAGCAGTACTTC. It yields the protein CASSLDGAYEQYF. This sequence joins TRBV5-6 and TRBJ2-7, with a possible D match to TRBD2 (5 bases). Per the germline V gene, CDR1 is SGHDT and CDR2 is YYEEEE. Trimming left V 4 bases short and J 2 bases short, with 10 bases between. The CDR3 loop spans 13 amino acids.

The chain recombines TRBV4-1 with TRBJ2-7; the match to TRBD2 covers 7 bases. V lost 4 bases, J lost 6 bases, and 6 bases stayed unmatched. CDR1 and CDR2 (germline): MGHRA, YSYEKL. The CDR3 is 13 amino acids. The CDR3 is CASSREGRSEQYF. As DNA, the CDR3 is TGCGCCAGCAGCCGGGAGGGAAGAAGCGAGCAGTACTTC.